This T cell receptor (beta chain) was captured in a study of shared clonotypes between healthy human individuals (dated by TCRdb to the early 2020s). At the level of the whole study: A couple of women and a few men aged 18 to 49 years were included in the cohort. Different laboratories and diverse techniques were used to prepare libraries and sequence TCR repertoires, to increase sequencing depth and limit assay-specific biases. To estimate repertoire size and how much clonotypes are shared between individuals, the study performed deep sequencing of blood TCR repertoires from roughly five healthy adults. Per donor, leukapheresis produced somewhere between about 0.85 and 10 billion PBMCs. Per donor, three plates each were used for CD4 naive and CD4 memory, two for CD8 naive, and one for CD8 memory. Points the paper makes about the study in general: Rarefaction of sorted-subset datasets indicated incomplete sequencing despite the large sequencing depth. Because the study included a small number of donors, the genetic and exposure-history diversity represented was limited. Naive subsets generally had larger estimated clonotype richness than memory subsets. Across a handful of donors, 5% to 6% of naive CD4, roughly 3.5% of naive CD8, roughly 2.3% of memory CD4, and 0.4% of memory CD8 clonotypes were shared. Pairwise subsampling led to the expectation that sequencing depth would affect the degree of clonotype sharing among donors. Sampling was restricted to blood, and TCR repertoires in tissues likely differ from the TCR repertoires found in blood. Higher generation probabilities were observed for clonotypes shared by all four sorted-subset donors than for non-shared clonotypes.

Using the deep immunoSEQ assay, multiplex PCR amplified TCR CDR3 regions from genomic DNA. Extracted genomic DNA from each cell subset was distributed evenly across all wells of several immunoSEQ 96-well plates, and each plate was treated as a replicate. For sorted subsets, approximately 0.2 ug of genomic DNA, equivalent to some 33,000 T cell genomes, went into each replicate PCR. The purified libraries were quantified using a Qubit 3.0 fluorometer, sized with a Bioanalyzer 2100, and then quantified again using the KAPA Library Quantification kit. A separate single-read 150-cycle Illumina NextSeq 550 flow cell was used to sequence each immunoSEQ 96-well plate. Processing in the source paper ran as follows. The immunoSEQ output contained only junctional sequences without quality scores, so filtering could not match that applied to full-length reads. Sequences were annotated with PyIR, a Python wrapper for IgBLAST v1.9, using IMGT germline references to assign V/J genes and CDR3. Reads with weak V/J assignments (E-value above 1e-6), missing CDR3, stop codons, out-of-frame junctions, or ambiguous translated residues were removed. A V3J clonotype was defined by an identical inferred V gene, J gene, and CDR3 amino acid sequence. Percentage overlap between repertoires was computed as shared unique clonotypes divided by the size of the smaller repertoire. Repertoire richness was assessed with RTK rarefaction, the Chao1 estimator, and Recon v2.1 estimates of unobserved clonotypes. Generation probabilities were computed with OLGA for all TCRbeta clonotypes obtained by the gDNA method from a handful of donors. TCRdb took over this immuneACCESS table, retaining in-frame rearrangements with V and J assigned. Such tables are incomplete; in checked studies, under half of the missing clones stem from an unresolved V gene, and the remainder is unexplained. The V and J calls and clone size were taken over from that table, and D and trimming were inferred from the DNA. This sample is represented by some 1.1 million clones; 70% to 80% of them were singletons. The ten largest make up 0.89% of the sample.

From its cysteine to its phenylalanine, the CDR3 spans 13 amino acids. Here the CDR3 DNA is all that survives: 39 bases in frame from base 1. Trimming takes 7 bases from V and 1 base from J, and the germline ends sit 7 bases apart. Taken from the germline V gene (reference sequence), the CDR1 and CDR2 loops are LNHDA and SQIVND. This clone was seen more than once but under ten times. Its antigen remains undetermined. Qualities for individual bases were not recorded, and no much larger clone is one base off. The donors were healthy, HIV-negative adults who had no recently reported acute infections or vaccinations. Only Caucasian adults living in Nashville, Tennessee, USA were represented among the donors. CD4+ T cells were enriched by magnetic negative selection; naive cells were then positively selected on CD45RA, and the negative fraction formed the memory subset. After blood collection by leukapheresis, PBMCs were isolated using Ficoll-Histopaque density gradient centrifugation and then cryopreserved in the vapor phase of liquid nitrogen. Analytical flow cytometry was used to check the purity and quantity of each magnetically sorted T cell population. From each sorted fraction, genomic DNA was isolated and quantified by UV absorbance on a Nanodrop 2000c.

This sequence was found in a young man in good health. Some clones in this sample may be carry-over from other donors' samples. Sequenced input: memory CD4+ T cells from PBMCs. The cell subset or site label on this specimen signifies: CD45RA-negative fraction. Recombination connected TRBV19 to TRBJ2-2; no D gene can be assigned with confidence. The CDR3 region: CASNRQNTGELFF. The bases are TGTGCCAGTAATCGACAGAACACCGGGGAGCTGTTTTTT.